Described below is a single TCR beta chain sequence and its context. Its target is not known. Each PCR replicate from the sorted subsets contained approximately 0.2 ug DNA, which is about 31,000 T cell genomes. Data came from immunoSEQ multiplex PCR; TCRdb stores just in-frame clones and leaves some out. The repertoire has approximately 1,500,000 clones, roughly 96% of them found once; the top ten carry roughly 1.2%. These data originate in a study of shared clonotypes between healthy human individuals. Regarding the study as a whole: As a rule, naive subsets had a larger estimated richness than memory subsets. What limited the represented genetic and exposure-history diversity was the small number of donors.

Trimming left V 4 bases short and J 4 bases short, with 29 bases between. The CDR3 covers 19 residues. Germline lookup yields CDR1 SGDLS and CDR2 YYNGEE. Sequencing was performed on naive CD4+ T cells sorted from blood. The subset: CD45RA+ positively selected. The rearrangement links TRBV9 to TRBJ2-5; the D gene is possibly TRBD1 (6 bases). This sequence was found in a man aged 30 to 45 in good health. The CDR3 is CASSSPREVGQGIGETQYF. Written as DNA, the CDR3 is TGTGCCAGCAGCTCACCACGAGAGGTCGGGCAGGGGATTGGAGAGACCCAGTACTTC.